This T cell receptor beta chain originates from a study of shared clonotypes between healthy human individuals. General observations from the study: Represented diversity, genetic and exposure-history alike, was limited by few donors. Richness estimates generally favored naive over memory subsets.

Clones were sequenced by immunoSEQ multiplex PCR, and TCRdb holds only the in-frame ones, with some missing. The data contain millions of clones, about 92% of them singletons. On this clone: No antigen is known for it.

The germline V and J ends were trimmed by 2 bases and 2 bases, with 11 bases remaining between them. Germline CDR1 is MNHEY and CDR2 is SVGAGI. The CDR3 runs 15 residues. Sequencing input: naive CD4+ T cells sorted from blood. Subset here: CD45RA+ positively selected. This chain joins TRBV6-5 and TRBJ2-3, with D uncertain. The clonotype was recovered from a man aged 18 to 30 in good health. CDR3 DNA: TGTGCCAGCAGTTACGATGGAGCCTTCACAGATACGCAGTATTTT. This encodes CASSYDGAFTDTQYF.